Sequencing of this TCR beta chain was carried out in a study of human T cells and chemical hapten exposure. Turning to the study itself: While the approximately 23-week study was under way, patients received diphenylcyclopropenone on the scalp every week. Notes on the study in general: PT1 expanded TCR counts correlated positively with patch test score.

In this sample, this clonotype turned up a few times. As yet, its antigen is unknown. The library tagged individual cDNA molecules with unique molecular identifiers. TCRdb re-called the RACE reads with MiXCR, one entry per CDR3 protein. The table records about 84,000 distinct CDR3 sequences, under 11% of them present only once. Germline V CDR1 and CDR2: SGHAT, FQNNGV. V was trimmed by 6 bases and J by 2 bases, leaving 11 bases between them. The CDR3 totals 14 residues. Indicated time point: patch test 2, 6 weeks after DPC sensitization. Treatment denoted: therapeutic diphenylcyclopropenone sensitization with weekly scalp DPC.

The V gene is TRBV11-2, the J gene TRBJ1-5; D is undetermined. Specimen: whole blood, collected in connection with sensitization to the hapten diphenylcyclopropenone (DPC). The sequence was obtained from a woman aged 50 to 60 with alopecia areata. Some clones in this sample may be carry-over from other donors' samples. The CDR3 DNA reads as TGTGCCAGCAGTTTATGTCAGGGCAATCAGCCCCAGCATTTT. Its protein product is CASSLCQGNQPQHF.